A selection of T cell receptor beta chains follows, all from one sample in a study of graft-versus-host responses after intestinal transplantation. The assay was immunoSEQ multiplex PCR, and TCRdb's table has in-frame clones only and misses some. The table records over 100,000 clones, 90% to 95% of them present only once. For these TCRs, the target antigens are not known. Here the sequenced sample was unstimulated CD4+ T cells sorted from spleen or lymph node cells, taken before transplant. The receptors were sampled from a human donor who was the organ donor for an intestinal transplant. Each CDR3 is given with its conserved first and last residue. A D gene is named only where the DNA matches it firmly. Clone size is given for some rows only: seen once, a few or many times, or a class if the clone is expanded.

TRBJ2-7	-	TRBV6-1	-	14	TGTGCCAGCAGCCCCGCTAGGCGGGTCTACGAGCAGTACTTC	CASSPARRVYEQYF
TRBJ2-3	-	TRBV7-3	TRBD2	17	TGTGCCAGCAGCTTAACGGGGACTAGCGGGAATGCAGATACGCAGTATTTT	CASSLTGTSGNADTQYF
TRBJ2-7	-	TRBV18	-	13	TGTGCCAGCTCACCAACCCTCTCCTACGAGCAGTACTTC	CASSPTLSYEQYF
TRBJ2-7	-	TRBV7-2	TRBD2	15	TGTGCCAGCAGCCGACGGCTAGCGGGGGCCTACGAGCAGTACTTC	CASSRRLAGAYEQYF
TRBJ1-1	-	TRBV9	-	13	TGTGCCAGCCCGTTCGGGGGGAACACTGAAGCTTTCTTT	CASPFGGNTEAFF
TRBJ1-1	-	TRBV6-5	-	16	TGTGCCAGCAGTTACTCTCGGAAGATACCGAACACTGAAGCTTTCTTT	CASSYSRKIPNTEAFF
TRBJ1-2	-	TRBV19	TRBD1	15	TGTGCCAGTAGTATGGGACAGGGGGTCGTCTATGGCTACACCTTC	CASSMGQGVVYGYTF
TRBJ1-6	-	TRBV6-1	-	15	TGTGCCAGCAGTTTCGAACAGGGATCGTTTTCACCCCTCCACTTT	CASSFEQGSFSPLHF
TRBJ2-1	-	TRBV27	-	15	TGTGCCAGCAGTATGGGGCAGGGTGGCTACAATGAGCAGTTCTTC	CASSMGQGGYNEQFF
TRBJ1-1	-	TRBV5-6	TRBD1	19	TGTGCCAGCAGCCGATTTCTCCCCCCACGGACAGGGGTGAACACTGAAGCTTTCTTT	CASSRFLPPRTGVNTEAFF
TRBJ2-2	-	TRBV7-6	-	16	TGTGCCAGCAGCTTAATGAGAGGGGAGGCGACCGGGGAGCTGTTTTTT	CASSLMRGEATGELFF
TRBJ2-7	-	TRBV6-1	TRBD2	15	TGTGCCAGCAGTGACCCCCGGGGACTAGCGAACGAGCAGTACTTC	CASSDPRGLANEQYF
TRBJ2-1	once	TRBV19	TRBD1	15	TGTGCCAGTGCCGGGACAGTGGGGTTTGTAAAGGAGCAGTTCTTC	CASAGTVGFVKEQFF
TRBJ2-3	-	TRBV30	TRBD1	15	TGTGCCTGGAGGTCCGGGACAGGGAACACAGATACGCAGTATTTT	CAWRSGTGNTDTQYF
TRBJ2-1	-	TRBV29-1	TRBD2	15	TGCAGCGTTGAAGGGACTAGCGGGGCGGACAATGAGCAGTTCTTC	CSVEGTSGADNEQFF
TRBJ2-2	-	TRBV9	-	15	TGTGCCAGCAGCGGCCCGGCCTTCAACACCGGGGAGCTGTTTTTT	CASSGPAFNTGELFF
TRBJ1-6	-	TRBV4-3	TRBD1	17	TGCGCCAGCAGCCAGGATCAGACAGGGCCCTATAATTCACCCCTCCACTTT	CASSQDQTGPYNSPLHF
TRBJ1-2	-	TRBV28	-	16	TGTGCCAGCAGCATCAGGGCCGGGGTTGGGGACTATGGCTACACCTTC	CASSIRAGVGDYGYTF
TRBJ1-2	-	TRBV28	-	10	TGTGCCAGCAGGGGACTCGGCTACACCTTC	CASRGLGYTF
TRBJ2-3	-	TRBV19	TRBD2	15	TGTGCCAGTAGGAGACTAGCGGGAGGAGCAGATACGCAGTATTTT	CASRRLAGGADTQYF
TRBJ2-7	-	TRBV7-2	TRBD2	14	TGTGCCAGCAGCTTACTAGCGGGACCCTACGAGCAGTACTTC	CASSLLAGPYEQYF
TRBJ1-1	-	TRBV30	-	12	TGTGCCTGGAGTGAGGGTACCACTGAAGCTTTCTTT	CAWSEGTTEAFF
TRBJ1-5	-	TRBV30	-	13	TGTGCCTGGAGCGTACGCAAGGGACAGCCCCAGCATTTT	CAWSVRKGQPQHF
TRBJ2-1	-	TRBV11-2	TRBD2	15	TGTGCCAGCAGCTTAGAGGGACTAGCGGGGAATGAGCAGTTCTTC	CASSLEGLAGNEQFF
TRBJ2-4	-	TRBV11-2	-	14	TGTGCCAGCAGCTTAAACAGCAACGAAAACATTCAGTACTTC	CASSLNSNENIQYF
TRBJ2-1	-	TRBV15	TRBD1	16	TGTGCCACCAGCAAGGGACAGACCTGGGCCTACAATGAGCAGTTCTTC	CATSKGQTWAYNEQFF
TRBJ1-1	-	TRBV6-5	-	13	TGTGCCAGCATCCTTACAGGGAACACTGAAGCTTTCTTT	CASILTGNTEAFF
TRBJ2-1	-	TRBV5-1	-	16	TGCGCCAGCAGCCGAGATGGGAATCCCTTAGGGGTTGAGCAGTTCTTC	CASSRDGNPLGVEQFF
TRBJ2-3	-	TRBV19	TRBD2	15	TGTGCCAGTAGTTTACTAGCGCTAGGCACAGATACGCAGTATTTT	CASSLLALGTDTQYF
TRBJ2-3	-	TRBV10-1	TRBD1	14	TGCGCCAGCGTCCTGAACCGGGACAGGGGGCCGCAGTATTTT	CASVLNRDRGPQYF
TRBJ2-1	-	TRBV4-1	TRBD2	13	TGCGCCAGCAGCCACCCACTAGCGGATGAGCAGTTCTTC	CASSHPLADEQFF
TRBJ1-5	-	TRBV5-1	-	16	TGCGCCAGCAGCTTGGACGAACCTGACAGCCTACAGCCCCAGCATTTT	CASSLDEPDSLQPQHF
TRBJ1-3	-	TRBV7-9	-	12	TGTGCCAGAGGAGGTTCTGGAAACACCATATATTTT	CARGGSGNTIYF
TRBJ2-3	-	TRBV7-2	-	16	TGTGCCAGCGGATGGTCCGGCGGGCGGGGCACAGATACGCAGTATTTT	CASGWSGGRGTDTQYF
TRBJ2-5	-	TRBV11-2	-	11	TGTGCCAGCAGCTTGAAAGAGACCCAGTACTTC	CASSLKETQYF
TRBJ2-1	-	TRBV7-9	-	11	TGTGCCAGCAGCCCCTACAATGAGCAGTTCTTC	CASSPYNEQFF
TRBJ2-3	-	TRBV4-2	TRBD2	15	TGTGCCAGCAGCCAAGAAAGACTAGCGGGCGATACGCAGTATTTT	CASSQERLAGDTQYF
TRBJ2-3	-	TRBV19	-	13	TGTGCCAGTAGTAACAGGGGCACAGATACGCAGTATTTT	CASSNRGTDTQYF
TRBJ2-6	-	TRBV27	-	14	TGTGCCAGCAGGGACAATTCTGGGGCCAACGTCCTGACTTTC	CASRDNSGANVLTF
TRBJ2-7	once	TRBV11-2	TRBD2	16	TGTGCCAGCAGCTTGGTCGGGACTAGCGGGACCTACGAGCAGTACTTC	CASSLVGTSGTYEQYF
TRBJ2-7	-	TRBV20-1	-	10	TGCAGTGTGGGGTTCTACGAGCAGTACTTC	CSVGFYEQYF
TRBJ2-3	-	TRBV6-6	-	16	TGTGCCAGCAGCCAAGTCACATCAAAAGTCACAGATACGCAGTATTTT	CASSQVTSKVTDTQYF
TRBJ2-7	-	TRBV2	-	16	TGTGCCAGCAGTGAAATTTGGGGGTATGGACCCTACGAGCAGTACTTC	CASSEIWGYGPYEQYF
TRBJ2-5	-	TRBV10-2	TRBD1	16	TGCGCCAGCAGTGATTCCGGGACAGGGGACCAAGAGACCCAGTACTTC	CASSDSGTGDQETQYF
TRBJ2-3	once	TRBV9	-	15	TGTGCCAGCAGCGCCGGGATCCTAAGCACAGATACGCAGTATTTT	CASSAGILSTDTQYF
TRBJ2-1	-	TRBV7-3	-	15	TGTGCCAGCAGCCCTAGCTCGAGCTCCTACAATGAGCAGTTCTTC	CASSPSSSSYNEQFF
TRBJ1-2	-	TRBV28	TRBD1	12	TGTGCCAGCAGGGGGGACAGCTATGGCTACACCTTC	CASRGDSYGYTF
TRBJ1-2	once	TRBV5-1	-	14	TGCGCCAGCAGCTTGGAATCCGGGAACTATGGCTACACCTTC	CASSLESGNYGYTF
TRBJ1-2	few	TRBV6-1	-	15	TGTGCCAGCAGTGAAGTAAGGGCGGATCACTATGGCTACACCTTC	CASSEVRADHYGYTF
TRBJ2-1	-	TRBV6-1	TRBD2	13	TGTGCCACACGACTAGCGGGCCCCAATGAGCAGTTCTTC	CATRLAGPNEQFF
TRBJ1-1	-	TRBV29-1	-	14	TGCAGCGTTGGTCAGGGACCCATGAACACTGAAGCTTTCTTT	CSVGQGPMNTEAFF
TRBJ2-1	-	TRBV7-9	TRBD2	16	TGTGCCAGCAGCGGAAAGCGGGAGGTATCCTACAATGAGCAGTTCTTC	CASSGKREVSYNEQFF
TRBJ2-5	-	TRBV7-2	TRBD1	15	TGTGCCAGCAGCCAGTCGACAGGGCCCCAAGAGACCCAGTACTTC	CASSQSTGPQETQYF